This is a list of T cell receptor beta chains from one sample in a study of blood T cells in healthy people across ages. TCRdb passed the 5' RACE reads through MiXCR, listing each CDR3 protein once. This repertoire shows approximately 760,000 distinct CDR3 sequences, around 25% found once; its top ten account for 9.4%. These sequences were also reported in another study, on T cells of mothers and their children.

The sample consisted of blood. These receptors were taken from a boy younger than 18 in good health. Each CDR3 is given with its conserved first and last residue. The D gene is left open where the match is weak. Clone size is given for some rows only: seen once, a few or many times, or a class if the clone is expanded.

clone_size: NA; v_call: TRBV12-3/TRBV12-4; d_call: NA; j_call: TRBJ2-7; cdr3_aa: CASRFLRPYEQYF; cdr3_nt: TGTGCCAGCAGGTTTTTGAGGCCCTACGAGCAGTACTTC
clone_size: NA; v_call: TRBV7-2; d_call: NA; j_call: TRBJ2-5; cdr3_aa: CASSPGVYKETQYF; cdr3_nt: TGTGCCAGCAGCCCAGGGGTCTACAAAGAGACCCAGTACTTC
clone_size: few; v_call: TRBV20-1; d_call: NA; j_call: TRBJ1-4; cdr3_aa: CSARDRSLGDEKLFF; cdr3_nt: TGCAGTGCTAGAGATCGTTCCCTAGGGGACGAAAAACTGTTTTTT
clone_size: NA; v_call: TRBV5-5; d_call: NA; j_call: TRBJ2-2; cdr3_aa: CASSSGGRNTGELFF; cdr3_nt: TGTGCCAGCAGCTCCGGGGGAAGGAACACCGGGGAGCTGTTTTTT
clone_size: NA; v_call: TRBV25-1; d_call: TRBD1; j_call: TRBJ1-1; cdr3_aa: CASRATGQGRTEAFF; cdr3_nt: TGTGCCAGCAGAGCTACGGGACAGGGAAGAACTGAAGCTTTCTTT
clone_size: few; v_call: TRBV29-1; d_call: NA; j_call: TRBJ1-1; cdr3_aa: CSVRQSMNTEAFF; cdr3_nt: TGCAGCGTTCGACAGAGTATGAACACTGAAGCTTTCTTT
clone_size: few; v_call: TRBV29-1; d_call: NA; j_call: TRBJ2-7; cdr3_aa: CSVENQDSYEQYF; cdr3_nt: TGCAGCGTTGAAAACCAGGACAGCTACGAGCAGTACTTC
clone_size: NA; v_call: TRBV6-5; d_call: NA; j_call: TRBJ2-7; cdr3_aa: CASSYLRQSYEQYF; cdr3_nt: TGTGCCAGCAGTTACCTGAGACAGTCCTACGAGCAGTACTTC
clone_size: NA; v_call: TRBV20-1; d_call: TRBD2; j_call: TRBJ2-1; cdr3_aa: CSVRSRGGRYNEQFF; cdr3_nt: TGCAGTGTACGATCACGGGGGGGCAGGTACAATGAGCAGTTCTTC
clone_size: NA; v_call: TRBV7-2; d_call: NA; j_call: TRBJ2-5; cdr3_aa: CASSYEGDGRAETQYF; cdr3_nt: TGTGCCAGCAGCTATGAAGGGGACGGGAGAGCGGAGACCCAGTACTTC
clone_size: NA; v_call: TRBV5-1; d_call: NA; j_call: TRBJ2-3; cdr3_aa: CASSFAGRAQDTQYF; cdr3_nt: TGCGCCAGCAGCTTTGCAGGCAGGGCTCAGGATACGCAGTATTTT
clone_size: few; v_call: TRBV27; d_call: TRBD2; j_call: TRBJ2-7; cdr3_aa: CASSLWGGGPYEQYF; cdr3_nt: TGTGCCAGCAGTTTATGGGGCGGGGGACCCTACGAGCAGTACTTC
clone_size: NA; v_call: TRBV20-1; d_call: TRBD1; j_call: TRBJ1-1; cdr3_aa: CSAREGADTEAFF; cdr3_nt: TGCAGTGCTAGGGAGGGGGCGGACACTGAAGCTTTCTTT
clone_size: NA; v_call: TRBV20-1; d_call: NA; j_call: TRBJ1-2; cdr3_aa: CSALRTGSDGYTF; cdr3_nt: TGCAGTGCTCTTAGGACCGGTTCTGATGGCTACACCTTC
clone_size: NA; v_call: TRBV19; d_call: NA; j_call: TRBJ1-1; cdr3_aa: CASTSWGTNTEAFF; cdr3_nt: TGTGCCAGTACCTCGTGGGGCACGAACACTGAAGCTTTCTTT
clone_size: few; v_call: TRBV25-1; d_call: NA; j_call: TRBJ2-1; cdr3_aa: CASERTGKHNEQFF; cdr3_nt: TGTGCCAGCGAACGGACCGGGAAGCACAATGAGCAGTTCTTC
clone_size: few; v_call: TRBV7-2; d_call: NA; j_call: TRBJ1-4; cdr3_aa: CASSLGGGEGEKLFF; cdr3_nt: TGTGCCAGCAGCTTAGGGGGGGGAGAGGGGGAAAAACTGTTTTTT
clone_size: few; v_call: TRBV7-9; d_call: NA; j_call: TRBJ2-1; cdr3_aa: CASSLDREYNEQFF; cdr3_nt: TGTGCCAGCAGCTTAGACCGAGAATACAATGAGCAGTTCTTC
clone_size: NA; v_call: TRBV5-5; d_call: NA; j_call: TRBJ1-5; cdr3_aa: CASSLGAGHQPQHF; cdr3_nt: TGTGCCAGCAGCTTGGGGGCAGGGCATCAGCCCCAGCATTTT
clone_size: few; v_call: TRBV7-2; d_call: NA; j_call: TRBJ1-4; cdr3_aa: CASSLGGRESEKLFF; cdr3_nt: TGTGCCAGCAGCTTAGGTGGTAGAGAAAGTGAAAAACTGTTTTTT
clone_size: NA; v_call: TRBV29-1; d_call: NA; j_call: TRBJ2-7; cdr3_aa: CSAHVPGPWAGSHEQYF; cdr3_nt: TGCAGCGCGCACGTACCGGGCCCTTGGGCGGGGAGCCACGAGCAGTACTTC
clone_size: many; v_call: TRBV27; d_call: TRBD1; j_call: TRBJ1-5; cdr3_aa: CASSSGQGNQPQHF; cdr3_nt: TGTGCCAGCAGCAGCGGACAGGGCAATCAGCCCCAGCATTTT
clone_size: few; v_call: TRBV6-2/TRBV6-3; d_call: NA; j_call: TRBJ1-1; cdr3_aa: CASSSAQGYTEAFF; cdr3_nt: TGTGCCAGCAGTTCGGCACAGGGATACACTGAAGCTTTCTTT
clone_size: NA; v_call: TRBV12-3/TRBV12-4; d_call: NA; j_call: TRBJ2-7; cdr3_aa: CASSRRGAGFEQYF; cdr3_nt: TGTGCCAGCAGCCGCCGGGGGGCTGGGTTCGAGCAGTACTTC
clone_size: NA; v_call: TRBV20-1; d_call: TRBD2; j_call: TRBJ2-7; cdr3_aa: CSASGDTRYEQYF; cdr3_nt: TGCAGCGCAAGCGGGGATACGAGGTACGAGCAGTACTTC
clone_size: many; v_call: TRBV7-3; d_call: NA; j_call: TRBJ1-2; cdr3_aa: CASSPEGNYGYTF; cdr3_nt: TGTGCCAGCTCACCCGAAGGGAACTATGGCTACACCTTC
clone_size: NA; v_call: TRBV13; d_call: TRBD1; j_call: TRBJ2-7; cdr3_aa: CASSYTAGTGDTYEQYF; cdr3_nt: TGTGCCAGCAGCTACACCGCCGGGACAGGGGACACCTACGAGCAGTACTTC
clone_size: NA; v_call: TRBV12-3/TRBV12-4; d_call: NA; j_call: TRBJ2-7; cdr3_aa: CASRYSKSYEQYF; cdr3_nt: TGTGCCAGCAGATACAGTAAATCCTACGAGCAGTACTTC
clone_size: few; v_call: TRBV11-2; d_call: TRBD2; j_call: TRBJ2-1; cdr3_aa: CASSDWTSGRTSYNEQFF; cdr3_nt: TGTGCCAGCAGCGATTGGACTAGCGGGAGGACATCCTACAATGAGCAGTTCTTC
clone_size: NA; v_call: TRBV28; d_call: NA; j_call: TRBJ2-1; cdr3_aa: CATQGYNEQFF; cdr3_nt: TGTGCCACCCAGGGTTACAATGAGCAGTTCTTC
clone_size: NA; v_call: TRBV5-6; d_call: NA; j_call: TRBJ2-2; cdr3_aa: CASSLQWSANTGELFF; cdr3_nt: TGTGCCAGCAGCTTGCAATGGAGCGCGAACACCGGGGAGCTGTTTTTT
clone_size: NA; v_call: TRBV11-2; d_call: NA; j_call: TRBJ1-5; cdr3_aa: CASSLGPFNQPQHF; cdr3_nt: TGCGCCAGCAGCTTGGGACCCTTCAATCAGCCCCAGCATTTT
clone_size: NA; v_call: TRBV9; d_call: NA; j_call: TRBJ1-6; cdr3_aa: CASSERTDHSPLHF; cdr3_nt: TGTGCCAGCAGCGAAAGGACAGACCATTCACCCCTCCACTTT
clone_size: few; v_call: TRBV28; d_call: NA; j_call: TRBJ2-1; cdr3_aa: CASSFFSSNNEQFF; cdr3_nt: TGTGCCAGCAGTTTCTTCTCCAGTAACAATGAGCAGTTCTTC
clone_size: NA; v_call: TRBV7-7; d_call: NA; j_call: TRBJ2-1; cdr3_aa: CASSLGVYRASSYNEQFF; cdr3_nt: TGTGCTAGCAGCTTAGGGGTCTACCGGGCTAGCTCCTACAATGAGCAGTTCTTC
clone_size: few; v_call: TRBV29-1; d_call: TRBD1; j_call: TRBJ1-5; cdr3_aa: CSVEGDRDQPQHF; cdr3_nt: TGCAGCGTTGAAGGGGACAGGGATCAGCCCCAGCATTTT
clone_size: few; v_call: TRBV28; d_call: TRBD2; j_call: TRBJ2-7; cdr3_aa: CASSYQREVEEQYF; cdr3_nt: TGTGCCAGCAGTTACCAGCGGGAGGTTGAAGAGCAGTACTTC
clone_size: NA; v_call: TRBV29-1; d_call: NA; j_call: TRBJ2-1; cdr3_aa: CSSVSVNEQFF; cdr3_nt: TGCAGCTCTGTGAGTGTCAATGAGCAGTTCTTC
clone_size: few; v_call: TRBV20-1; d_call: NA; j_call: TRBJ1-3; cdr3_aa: CSARAFSQGGSGNTIYF; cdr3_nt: TGCAGTGCTAGAGCCTTCAGTCAGGGAGGCTCTGGAAACACCATATATTTT
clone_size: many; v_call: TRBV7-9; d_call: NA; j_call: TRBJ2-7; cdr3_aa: CASSPPGGEQYF; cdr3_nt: TGTGCCAGCAGCCCACCTGGCGGCGAGCAGTACTTC
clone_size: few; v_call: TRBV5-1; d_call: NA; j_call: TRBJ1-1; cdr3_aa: CASSCPQWMNTEAFF; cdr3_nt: TGCGCCAGCAGCTGCCCCCAGTGGATGAACACTGAAGCTTTCTTT
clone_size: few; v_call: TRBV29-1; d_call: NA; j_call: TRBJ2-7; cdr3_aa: CSVRDFGLQQYF; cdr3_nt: TGCAGCGTTCGGGACTTTGGGTTACAGCAGTACTTC
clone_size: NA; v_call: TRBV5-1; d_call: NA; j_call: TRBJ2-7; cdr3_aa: CASSRGERLYF; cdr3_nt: TGCGCCAGCAGCCGCGGGGAACGCCTGTACTTC
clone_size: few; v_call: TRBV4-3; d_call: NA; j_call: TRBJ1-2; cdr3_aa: CASSQVGREFNYGYTF; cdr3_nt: TGCGCCAGCAGCCAAGTGGGAAGGGAATTTAACTATGGCTACACCTTC
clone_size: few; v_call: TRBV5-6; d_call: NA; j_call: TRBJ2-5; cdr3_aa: CASKLERFEETQYF; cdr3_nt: TGTGCCAGCAAGTTGGAGCGGTTTGAAGAGACCCAGTACTTC